The 15 T cell receptor beta chains below were found in one sample sequenced in a study of cytomegalovirus exposure and HLA in healthy donors (TCRdb year 2017). Libraries were made using the immunoSEQ multiplex PCR assay. For the multiplex PCR, a mixture combining 60 forward primers for TCR Vbeta segments and 13 reverse primers for TCR Jbeta segments was used. TCRdb stores this immuneACCESS table with in-frame sequences only. Part of the clones is absent; in the studies checked, under half of the shortfall reflects unresolved V genes, and no reason is known for the rest. The sample contains tens of thousands of clones, 70% to 85% of them found a single time. About 2.9% of the sample rests with the top ten. Sequencing was carried out using PBMCs. The origin of the receptors is a man aged 30 to 39 in good health and CMV-seronegative.

The chain combines TRBV28 with TRBJ2-4, with D perhaps matching TRBD2 (7 bases). The CDR3 contains 15 residues. CDR1 MDHEN and CDR2 SYDVKM come from the germline V gene. V lost 4 bases, J lost 4 bases, and 14 bases lay in between. The CDR3 region is CASSYPQGGKNIQYF. CDR3 in DNA: TGTGCCAGCAGTTACCCACAGGGAGGGAAAAACATTCAGTACTTC.

This clone occurred once. This chain links TRBV19 with TRBJ2-1; weak D call: TRBD1 (6 bases). The germline V gene has CDR1 LNHDA and CDR2 SQIVND (reference sequence). V was shortened by 6 bases and J by 10 bases, with 19 bases between the two germline ends. The CDR3 sequence is 14 residues long. CDR3 in DNA: TGTGCCAGTAGCGCCGGGACCCATACAGGGGAGCAGTTCTTC. Its protein is CASSAGTHTGEQFF. Full variable domain (remainder filled in from reference TRBV19 and TRBJ2-1): DGGITQSPKYLFRKEGQNVTLSCEQNLNHDAMYWYRQDPGQGLRLIYYSQIVNDFQKGDIAEGYSVSREKKESFPLTVTSAQKNPTAFYLCASSAGTHTGEQFFGPGTRLTVL.

V gene TRBV7-9 combines with J gene TRBJ1-1; D gene uncertain. The germline V gene has CDR1 SEHNR and CDR2 FQNEAQ (reference sequence). Trimming took off 1 base at V and 5 bases at J, with 8 bases between the two ends. The length of the CDR3 is 13 residues. In DNA form, the CDR3 reads TGTGCCAGCAGCTTAGGCTCCGGGACTGAAGCTTTCTTT. It codes for CASSLGSGTEAFF.

V usage is TRBV5-1 and J usage is TRBJ2-1; 10 bases are a match to TRBD1. The CDR3 extends over 13 amino acids. The V segment lost 0 bases and the J segment 15 bases; nucleotides outside the gene matches: 6. The germline gives CDR1 SGHRS, CDR2 YFSETQ. The CDR3 here is CASSLEGQGTAFF. CDR3 bases: TGCGCCAGCAGCTTGGAGGGACAGGGGACCGCGTTCTTC.

CDR3 residues: CASSLLSQGLGQPQHF. The CDR3 DNA reads as TGTGCCAGCAGTCTACTGTCACAGGGGTTAGGTCAGCCCCAGCATTTT. The chain recombines TRBV27 with TRBJ1-5; TRBD1 matches 7 bases. Germline V gene lookup returns CDR1 MNHEY and CDR2 SMNVEV (reference sequence). Unmatched junction bases numbered 13, after V lost 5 bases and J lost 6 bases. The CDR3 spans 16 residues.

The chain recombines TRBV25-1 with TRBJ1-4, with a weak D call TRBD1 (5 bases). The CDR3 extends over 12 amino acids. The V gene's germline CDR1 is MGHDK and CDR2 SYGVNS. CDR3 sequence: CATTALNEKLFF. The DNA of the CDR3 is TGTGCGACGACAGCGCTTAATGAAAAACTGTTTTTT.

This clone has a single count. The chain combines TRBV27 with TRBJ2-5; 14 bases are shared with TRBD2. This CDR3 spans 16 amino acids. Germline V lookup: CDR1 MNHEY, CDR2 SMNVEV (reference sequence). Trimming at V came to 8 bases and at J to 2 bases, leaving 7 bases not matched to a gene. DNA of the CDR3: TGTGCCAGCCTGGGGACTAGCGGGGGACTACAAGAGACCCAGTACTTC. Amino acids: CASLGTSGGLQETQYF.

The V gene is TRBV7-3, the J gene TRBJ2-2, with 8 bases identical to TRBD2. The ends lost 5 bases at V and 8 bases at J; junction bases unmatched: 7. CDR3 length: 14 residues. The germline V gene encodes CDR1 SGHTA and CDR2 FQGTGA. The CDR3 reads CASSRTGGKGELFF. As DNA, the CDR3 is TGTGCCAGCAGCCGGACGGGGGGGAAGGGGGAGCTGTTTTTT.

This clone was recorded once. The J gene is TRBJ1-6, the V gene TRBV30, with a possible D match to TRBD1 (6 bases). CDR1 is GTSNPN and CDR2 is SVGIG in the germline V gene (reference sequence). Trimming shortened V by 0 bases and J by 9 bases, and 15 bases separated the two germline ends. The CDR3 is 15 amino acids. In DNA, the CDR3 is TGTGCCTGGAGTGTAGAGGCAGGGGTGGGTTCACCCCTCCACTTT. Protein sequence: CAWSVEAGVGSPLHF.

The chain uses TRBV27 and TRBJ1-2; the D gene is possibly TRBD1 (5 bases). V was clipped by 8 bases and J by 7 bases, with 14 bases between them. Germline CDR1 and CDR2: MNHEY and SMNVEV (reference sequence). This CDR3 spans 12 amino acids. CDR3 residues: CASVGPSGGYTF. The CDR3 DNA reads as TGTGCCAGCGTGGGGCCATCGGGTGGCTACACCTTC.

The chain uses TRBV18 and TRBJ1-1; maybe TRBD1 (5 bases). This CDR3 comprises 15 residues. V was cut by 0 bases and J by 1 base, with 9 bases left in between. CDR1 is KGHSH and CDR2 is LQKENI in the germline V gene. The CDR3 DNA is TGTGCCAGCTCACCACCGTCTAGGGGGAACACTGAAGCTTTCTTT. Translating gives CASSPPSRGNTEAFF.

The chain recombines TRBV16 with TRBJ1-5, with D uncertain. Germline V gene lookup returns CDR1 KGHSY and CDR2 FQNENV. With 4 bases removed from V and 1 base from J, the gap between germline ends came to 8 bases. The CDR3 length is 14 residues. The CDR3 nucleotides are TGTGCCAGCAGCCCCGTCCCCAGCAATCAGCCCCAGCATTTT. Translating gives CASSPVPSNQPQHF.

The V gene is TRBV4-3, the J gene TRBJ2-3; D possibly corresponds to TRBD1 (5 bases). CDR1 is LGHNA and CDR2 is YSLEER in the germline V gene. CDR3 length: 15 residues. The V gene lost 0 bases and the J gene lost 6 bases, with 13 bases spanning the gap. The CDR3 region has the DNA TGCGCCAGCAGCCAAGATCTACCAAAGGGGGATACGCAGTATTTT. Translated: CASSQDLPKGDTQYF.

This clone was recorded once. The rearrangement joins TRBV15 to TRBJ2-3; no clear D. The V end lost 0 bases, the J end lost 4 bases, and 5 bases lay between the germline ends. The CDR3 extends over 13 amino acids. The germline CDR1 and CDR2 sequences are LNHNV and YYDKDF (reference sequence). CDR3 bases: TGTGCCACCAGCAGAGAACCGGCAGATACGCAGTATTTT. It codes for CATSREPADTQYF.

V usage is TRBV19 and J usage is TRBJ2-7, with D perhaps TRBD2 (10 bases). The germline V gene encodes CDR1 LNHDA and CDR2 SQIVND (reference sequence). The V end lost 4 bases, the J end lost 4 bases, and 23 bases lay between the germline ends. The CDR3 extends over 17 amino acids. DNA for the CDR3: TGTGCCAGTAGTAAAGACAGGGGGACTAGCGCACCTTACGAGCAGTACTTC. Translated, it gives CASSKDRGTSAPYEQYF.